Listed below are T cell receptor beta chains from one sample, sequenced in a study of OX40 agonist ivuxolimab in advanced cancers. Assay: immunoSEQ multiplex PCR; the TCRdb copy retains only in-frame clones and omits some. The repertoire holds nearly 20,000 clones, approximately 87% seen once, with about 16% in the top ten. Material: CD4+ or CD8+ T cells sorted from blood, obtained in a trial of the OX40 agonist ivuxolimab. The origin of the receptors is an adult with an advanced solid tumor such as melanoma, head and neck, liver or kidney cancer. The CDR3 runs from the conserved cysteine through the conserved F or W. D genes are given only for firm matches. Clone sizes are given selectively: once, few, many, or a class where the clone is expanded.

j_call v_call d_call clone_size cdr3_nt cdr3_aa
TRBJ1-2 TRBV11-2 . . TGTGCCAGCAGCTTCGGGACGTTCTATGGCTACACCTTC CASSFGTFYGYTF
TRBJ1-2 TRBV10-3 . once TGTGCCATCAGTGAGTCGTTCAGGGATAACTATGGCTACACCTTC CAISESFRDNYGYTF
TRBJ1-6 TRBV4-3 TRBD1 . TGCGCCAGCAGCCAAGTGCCGGGACAGGGAACGTCACCCCTCCACTTT CASSQVPGQGTSPLHF
TRBJ2-7 TRBV12-5 TRBD1 . TGTGCTAGTGGTTTGGTTCGGACAGGGGCGTTCTCGAATCGCTCCTACGAGCAGTACTTC CASGLVRTGAFSNRSYEQYF
TRBJ2-1 TRBV4-2 TRBD2 . TGTGCCAGCAGCCTCCAAAGCGGGAGCGGTATTGGTGAGCAGTTCTTC CASSLQSGSGIGEQFF
TRBJ2-1 TRBV9 . . TGTGCCAGCAGCGGGAGCGGAAGTTACAATGAGCAGTTCTTC CASSGSGSYNEQFF
TRBJ2-3 TRBV4-2 . . TGTGCCAGCAGCTTGTCGCTGACTTCCCTGGGGAGAGATACGCAGTATTTT CASSLSLTSLGRDTQYF
TRBJ2-2 TRBV18 . . TGTGCCAGCTCACCCACAAGGGTGGCCGGGGAGCTGTTTTTT CASSPTRVAGELFF
TRBJ2-1 TRBV15 . . TGTGCCAGCGGTCGAACGAGGTCCTACAATGAGCAGTTCTTC CASGRTRSYNEQFF
TRBJ1-5 TRBV11-2 . . TGTGCCAGCAGCCTCCAGGGCTCTCAGCCCCAGCATTTT CASSLQGSQPQHF
TRBJ2-5 TRBV4-3 . . TGCGCCAGCAGCCAAGACCGAGAGACCCAGTACTTC CASSQDRETQYF
TRBJ2-2 TRBV18 . . TGTGCCAGCTCACCGCTAGGGAGGGAGCTGTTTTTT CASSPLGRELFF
TRBJ2-7 TRBV6-6 . . TGTGCCAGCAGTTACACCCCTGGCGAGCAGTACTTC CASSYTPGEQYF
TRBJ2-2 TRBV7-2 . . TGTGCCAGCAGCATATCCCGGACCATTACCGGGGAGCTGTTTTTT CASSISRTITGELFF
TRBJ1-1 TRBV11-2 . . TGTGCCAGCAGCCTGCAATTCGGCTTAAAGAACACTGAAGCTTTCTTT CASSLQFGLKNTEAFF
TRBJ2-3 TRBV7-2 TRBD2 . TGTGCCAGCAGCTTAGTGGCGGGAGGCTATACAGATACGCAGTATTTT CASSLVAGGYTDTQYF
TRBJ1-1 TRBV27 . once TGTGCCAGCAGTTTAGTGCGTGACACTGAAGCTTTCTTT CASSLVRDTEAFF
TRBJ2-3 TRBV27 TRBD2 . TGTGCCAGCAGCTGGGGGAGGGTTACAGATACGCAGTATTTT CASSWGRVTDTQYF
TRBJ2-3 TRBV7-3 . . TGTGCCAGCAGCTTTCGGGACTTCACAGATACGCAGTATTTT CASSFRDFTDTQYF
TRBJ1-3 TRBV7-9 . once TGTGCCAGCAGCTTCGAAGGGGCTGGAAACACCATATATTTT CASSFEGAGNTIYF
TRBJ2-1 TRBV6-5 . . TGTGCCAGCAGATCACCCGGGGGCAATGAGCAGTTCTTC CASRSPGGNEQFF
TRBJ2-3 TRBV11-3 . once TGTGCCAGCAGCCTTACGTCCCCCAAGACAGATACGCAGTATTTT CASSLTSPKTDTQYF
TRBJ1-5 TRBV7-3 . . TGTGCCAGCAGCCCCCACAGGGCCCTCAATCAGCCCCAGCATTTT CASSPHRALNQPQHF
TRBJ1-4 TRBV7-9 . . TGTGCCAGCAGCAGACGGACGGCCTCTAATGAAAAACTGTTTTTT CASSRRTASNEKLFF
TRBJ2-3 TRBV6-5 . once TGTGCCAGCAATCGCGGGGGCACAGATACGCAGTATTTT CASNRGGTDTQYF
TRBJ1-1 TRBV5-8 . . TGTGCCAGCAGCCGGTCACGGATGAACACTGAAGCTTTCTTT CASSRSRMNTEAFF
TRBJ2-1 TRBV7-3 . once TGTGCCAGCAGCCCCCGACCACCGAATGAGCAGTTCTTC CASSPRPPNEQFF
TRBJ2-4 TRBV9 . few TGTGCCAGCAGCGTAGTATGCCTAGCCAAAAACATTCAGTACTTC CASSVVCLAKNIQYF
TRBJ1-1 TRBV18 TRBD1 . TGTGCCAGCTCACCAGAGGGACAGGGAACCCCGGCTTTCTTT CASSPEGQGTPAFF
TRBJ2-1 TRBV4-2 . . TGTGCCAGCAGAGACTCTAGCGACAATGAGCAGTTCTTC CASRDSSDNEQFF
TRBJ2-1 TRBV11-2 . . TGTGCCAGCAGCCGATCAAACTACAATGAGCAGTTCTTC CASSRSNYNEQFF
TRBJ1-3 TRBV19 . . TGTGCCAGTAGTGTCGTTTTATCCTCTGGAAACACCATATATTTT CASSVVLSSGNTIYF
TRBJ2-7 TRBV6-1 . . TGTGCCAGCAGTGAAGGGGGGAGCTCCTACGAGCAGTACTTC CASSEGGSSYEQYF
TRBJ2-7 TRBV11-3 TRBD2 . TGTGCCAGCAGCCCCCGGGGGGTCTCCTACGAGCAGTACTTC CASSPRGVSYEQYF
TRBJ2-2 TRBV11-3 . . TGTGCCAGCAGCTCGACTGGTAGCTTCGGCACCGGGGAGCTGTTTTTT CASSSTGSFGTGELFF
TRBJ2-2 TRBV19 . medium-sized TGTGCCAGTACCCCTGGTGCGGCCGGGGAGCTGTTTTTT CASTPGAAGELFF
TRBJ2-7 TRBV5-1 TRBD1 . TGCGCCAGCAGCGGGACAGAATACGAGCAGTACTTC CASSGTEYEQYF
TRBJ2-3 TRBV19 . once TGTGCCAGTAGCGTCTCCTACACAGATACGCAGTATTTT CASSVSYTDTQYF
TRBJ2-1 TRBV7-7 . . TGTGCTAGCAGCTTAGGTGGGGCCAGGGTGGATGAGCAGTTCTTC CASSLGGARVDEQFF
TRBJ1-1 TRBV19 . . TGTGCCAGTAGTATAACAGGGTACACTGAAGCTTTCTTT CASSITGYTEAFF
TRBJ1-3 TRBV19 . once TGTGCCAGTGGCCCTCGACAGGCTGGAAACACCATATATTTT CASGPRQAGNTIYF
TRBJ1-1 TRBV13 TRBD1 few TGTGCCAGCAGCTCAGACCTACGACAGGGTGGGAACACTGAAGCTTTCTTT CASSSDLRQGGNTEAFF
TRBJ1-2 TRBV19 TRBD1 . TGTGCCAGCGCCCGACAGGGATCTAACTATGGCTACACCTTC CASARQGSNYGYTF
TRBJ2-5 TRBV7-2 TRBD2 . TGTGCCAGCAGCCGAGCGGGAGCGGTGGGTGAGACCCAGTACTTC CASSRAGAVGETQYF
TRBJ1-5 TRBV2 . . TGTGCCAGCAGTGGGAGCGGAACAGATCAGCCCCAGCATTTT CASSGSGTDQPQHF
TRBJ2-3 TRBV9 . . TGTGCCAGCAGCGTCGGGGAGCCAGATACGCAGTATTTT CASSVGEPDTQYF
TRBJ2-2 TRBV15 . . TGTGCCACCAGCAGGGGTGGGGACACCGGGGAGCTGTTTTTT CATSRGGDTGELFF
TRBJ1-5 TRBV10-3 TRBD1 . TGTGCCATCGGGGGGACAGCGAGGGAGCCCCAGCATTTT CAIGGTAREPQHF
TRBJ1-6 TRBV2 . . TGTGCCTCAGGGAGGGAGGGTTCACCCCTCCACTTT CASGREGSPLHF
TRBJ1-5 TRBV11-2 . . TGTGCCAGCAGCTTAGTGTGGGATCAGCCCCAGCATTTT CASSLVWDQPQHF
TRBJ1-3 TRBV19 . . TGTGCCAGTAGTGTCACAGGGCCGCGAAACACCATATATTTT CASSVTGPRNTIYF
TRBJ2-7 TRBV7-8 . few TGTGCCAGCAGCTGGGGCTCGGGCGCCTACGAGCAGTACTTC CASSWGSGAYEQYF
TRBJ1-1 TRBV6-5 . . TGTGCCAGCAGGAGGGGATCGCCCTTAGACACTGAAGCTTTCTTT CASRRGSPLDTEAFF
TRBJ1-1 TRBV7-8 . . TGTGCCAGCAGCCTTCAGCTTGACACTGAAGCTTTCTTT CASSLQLDTEAFF
TRBJ2-2 TRBV5-6 . once TGTGCCAGCAGCTTGGATGCAAACACCGGGGAGCTGTTTTTT CASSLDANTGELFF
TRBJ2-5 TRBV5-4 TRBD2 . TGTGCCAGCAGCTTGGGACTAGCGACCCAACAAGAGACCCAGTACTTC CASSLGLATQQETQYF